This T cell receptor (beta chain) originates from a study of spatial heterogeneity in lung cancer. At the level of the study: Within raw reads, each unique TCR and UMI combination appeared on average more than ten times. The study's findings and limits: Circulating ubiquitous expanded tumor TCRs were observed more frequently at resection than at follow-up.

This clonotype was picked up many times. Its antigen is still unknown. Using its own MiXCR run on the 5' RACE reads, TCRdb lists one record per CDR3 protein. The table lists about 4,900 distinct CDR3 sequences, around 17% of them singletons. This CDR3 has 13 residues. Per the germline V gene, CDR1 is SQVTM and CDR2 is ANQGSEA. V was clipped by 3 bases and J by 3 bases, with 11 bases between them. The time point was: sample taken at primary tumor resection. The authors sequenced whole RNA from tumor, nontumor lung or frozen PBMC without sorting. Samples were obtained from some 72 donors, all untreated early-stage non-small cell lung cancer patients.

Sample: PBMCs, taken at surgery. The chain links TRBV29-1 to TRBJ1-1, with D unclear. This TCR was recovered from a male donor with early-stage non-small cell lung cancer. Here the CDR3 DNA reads TGCAGCGTTGATGGGGTTGGGGACACTGAAGCTTTCTTT. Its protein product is CSVDGVGDTEAFF. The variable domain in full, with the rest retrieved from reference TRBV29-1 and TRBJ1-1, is SAVISQKPSRDICQRGTSLTIQCQVDSQVTMMFWYRQQPGQSLTLIATANQGSEATYESGFVIDKFPISRPNLTFSTLTVSNMSPEDSSIYLCSVDGVGDTEAFFGQGTRLTVV.